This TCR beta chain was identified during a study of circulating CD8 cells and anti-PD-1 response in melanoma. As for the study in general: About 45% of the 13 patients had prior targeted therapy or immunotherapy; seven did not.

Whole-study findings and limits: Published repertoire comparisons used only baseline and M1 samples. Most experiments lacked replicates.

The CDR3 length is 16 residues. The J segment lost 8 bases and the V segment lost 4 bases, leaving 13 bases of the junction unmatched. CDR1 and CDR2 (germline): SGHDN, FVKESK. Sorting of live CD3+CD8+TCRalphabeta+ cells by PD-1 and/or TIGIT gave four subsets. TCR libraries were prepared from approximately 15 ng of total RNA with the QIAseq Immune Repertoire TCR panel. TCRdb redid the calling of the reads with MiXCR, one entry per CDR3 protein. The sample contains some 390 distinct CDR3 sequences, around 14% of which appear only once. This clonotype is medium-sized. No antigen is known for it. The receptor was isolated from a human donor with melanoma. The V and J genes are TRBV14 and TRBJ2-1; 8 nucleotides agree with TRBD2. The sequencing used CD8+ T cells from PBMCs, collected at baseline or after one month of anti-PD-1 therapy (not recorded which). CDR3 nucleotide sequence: TGTGCCAGCAGCCGGCGAGCGGGAGCGTCGGCCCATGAGCAGTTCTTC. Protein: CASSRRAGASAHEQFF.